The TCR beta chain described here comes from a study of cytomegalovirus exposure and HLA in healthy donors. Germline assignment: CDR1 SGHVS and CDR2 FNYEAQ. This CDR3 is built from 12 residues. V shed 5 bases and J shed 6 bases, with 8 bases lying between them. 60 Vbeta and 13 Jbeta primers were used in PCR. Here immunoSEQ multiplex PCR was the method, and the copy in TCRdb shows in-frame clones only, minus some. The sample lists 90,000 or so clones, more than 75% seen once, with about 23% in the top ten. This chain uses TRBV7-6 with TRBJ1-5, with D unclear. The material sequenced was PBMCs. The origin of this receptor is a woman between 50 and 59 years old in good health and CMV-seropositive. The CDR3 region has the DNA TGTGCCAGCAGCCCCCCAGGTCAGCCCCAGCATTTT. It encodes CASSPPGQPQHF. Complete variable domain (other parts from reference TRBV7-6 and TRBJ1-5): GAGVSQSPRYKVTKRGQDVALRCDPISGHVSLYWYRQALGQGPEFLTYFNYEAQQDKSGLPNDRFSAERPEGSISTLTIQRTEQRDSAMYRCASSPPGQPQHFGDGTRLSIL.